Included here is one TCR beta chain sequence, with context. This specimen belongs to a study of blood T cell repertoires in COVID-19. In the study overall: The origin of the acute and convalescent COVID-19 samples was the United States, Italy and Spain.

The repertoire was sequenced with immunoSEQ multiplex PCR; TCRdb's copy has only in-frame clones and lacks some. This table holds around 68,000 clones, 75% to 90% found once. V lost 4 bases and J 0 bases, leaving 13 bases between the germline ends. The CDR3 runs 16 residues. Per germline, CDR1 LGHDT and CDR2 YNNKEL (reference sequence). The V and J genes are TRBV3-1 (or the pseudogene TRBV3-2) and TRBJ2-1; D may be TRBD1 (6 bases). Source material: peripheral blood. The TCR originated in a human donor in a cohort sampled during active COVID-19. CDR3 amino acids: CASSPPGVLSYNEQFF. CDR3 nucleotide sequence: TGTGCCAGCAGCCCTCCAGGGGTTCTCTCCTACAATGAGCAGTTCTTC.